Only a few counts were recorded for the clone carrying this T cell receptor (beta chain). This record belongs to a study of T-cell memory formation after mild COVID-19. Constant-segment primers and 5'RACE yielded cDNA libraries for TCR alpha and TCR beta, each carrying sample barcodes and UMIs. TCRdb ran MiXCR on the 5' RACE reads and lists one entry per CDR3 protein. Here the sample spans 400,000 to 500,000 distinct CDR3 sequences, more than 15% being singletons. Trimming took 2 bases from V and 8 from J, leaving 13 bases between them. This CDR3 has 14 amino acids. The V call is TRBV23-1, the J call TRBJ2-1, with D possibly being TRBD2 (7 bases). TRBV23-1 is labeled an ORF, and its function is uncertain. This sequence was found in a man aged 18-30 years who had mild COVID-19 (a few samples of this study predate the infection). Cell type and time point are not known. Sequenced: PBMCs or a T cell subset sorted from them (not recorded which). The CDR3 DNA follows: TGCGCCAGCAGTCAAGGCCGCGGGGGCGATGAGCAGTTCTTC. Protein sequence: CASSQGRGGDEQFF.